This TCR beta chain was sequenced in a study of T cells in Graves' hyperthyroidism and ophthalmopathy. The wider study: Peripheral blood sampling occurred at initial diagnosis, before any treatment.

RNA transcripts yielded amplified TCR beta CDR3 regions. With the HTBI primer set, the TCR CDR3 went through a first round of RT-PCR. TCRdb used MiXCR to reprocess the multiplex PCR reads, holding one entry per CDR3 protein. There are 490,000 or so distinct CDR3 sequences in the sample; 15% to 20% occur only once, and about half lies in the top ten. Regarding this clonotype: Its antigen is undetermined.

Germline loops: CDR1 LGHDT, CDR2 YNNKEL (reference sequence). The CDR3 consists of 18 residues. V was clipped by 4 bases and J by 2 bases; unmatched bases: 14. Study results and caveats: Most clonotypes expanded in thyroid above 0.001 were likewise present in blood. Ophthalmopathy was identified by the model a median roughly 6.5 months ahead of onset.

For ophthalmopathy patients, the Clinical Activity Score was at least 3 and the NOSPECS grade at least 4; duration was under 3 months. The rearrangement joins TRBV3-1 to TRBJ2-5, with 9 positions matching TRBD2. This sequence originates from a man in his forties with Graves' ophthalmopathy. The sequenced sample was blood. CDR3 protein: CASSPRGAGGGRQETQYF. In nucleotides, the CDR3 is TGTGCCAGCAGCCCCCGCGGAGCGGGGGGCGGTCGGCAAGAGACCCAGTACTTC.